This TCR beta chain was sequenced in a study of blood T cell repertoires in COVID-19 (TCRdb year 2020). In terms of the full investigation: Collaborator samples came from the United States, Italy and Spain and covered acute and convalescent phases of COVID-19. Samples came from the ongoing ImmuneRACE study (first 160 participants) plus 1,254 subjects from 6 global collaborators. Deeply sampled blood TCRbeta repertoires from subjects exposed to, actively infected with, or recovered from COVID-19 were included in the dataset. The prospective study material was composed of cDNA or gDNA derived from T cells, B-cell-depleted T cells, or PBMCs. Where available, HLA class I and class II types were obtained from metadata supplied by the sample provider rather than from assay-based typing. Sample metadata almost always included a de-identified subject ID, COVID-19 status, age in years and sex. The repertoires were released in a freely available public database meant as a resource for research on the immune response to SARS-CoV-2.

Based on the germline V gene, the CDR1 and CDR2 sequences are SGHTA and FQGTGA. The CDR3 measures 16 amino acids from cysteine to phenylalanine. CDR3 DNA only is kept here, 48 bases in frame from base 1. Germline trimming: 3 bases from V, 2 bases from J; junction bases outside gene matches: 7. A word on this clone: Its specific antigen is unknown. Base qualities are not at hand, and no much larger clone is one base apart.

The immunoSEQ Assay, a bias-controlled multiplex PCR, was used to amplify TCRbeta CDR3 regions from genomic DNA. For the original study's pipeline: The number of nucleated cells in each sample was estimated by amplification of reference gene primers within the assay. To quantify the absolute abundance of each unique TCRbeta CDR3 rearrangement, sequence reads were collapsed and filtered. For each sample, productive Simpson clonality was calculated by taking the square root of Simpson's diversity index across productive rearrangements. This immuneACCESS table, as held by TCRdb, lists in-frame sequences with V and J called but not all clones. Of the missing ones, under half trace to an unresolved V gene in checked studies; the others have no known cause. V, J and clone size are taken as reported in that table, and D and trimming were inferred from the DNA itself. The sample table lists under 140,000 clones, 75% to 80% of them with a count of one. The ten largest clones add up to 16% of the sample.

Whole blood was collected in K2EDTA tubes by collaborating institutions according to the institutions' own protocols. For TCRbeta analysis, collaborator samples were shipped as frozen whole blood, as isolated PBMCs, or as DNA extracted from either sample type. Study-level results and caveats: The quantity of clinical and demographic metadata differed by source and by participant and was supplied without curation.

The sequence joins TRBV7-3 to TRBJ2-1, and 7 junction bases match TRBD2. The source of this sequence is a woman over 75 with active or convalescent COVID-19. Material: peripheral blood. Here is the DNA: TGTGCCAGCAGCTTGGAAGCGGGAACGCCCTACAATGAGCAGTTCTTC. Its amino acids are CASSLEAGTPYNEQFF. The reference TRBV7-3 and TRBJ2-1 proteins fill in what lies around the CDR3, so the full variable domain reads GAGVSQTPSNKVTEKGKYVELRCDPISGHTALYWYRQSLGQGPEFLIYFQGTGAADDSGLPNDRFFAVRPEGSVSTLKIQRTERGDSAVYLCASSLEAGTPYNEQFFGPGTRLTVL.